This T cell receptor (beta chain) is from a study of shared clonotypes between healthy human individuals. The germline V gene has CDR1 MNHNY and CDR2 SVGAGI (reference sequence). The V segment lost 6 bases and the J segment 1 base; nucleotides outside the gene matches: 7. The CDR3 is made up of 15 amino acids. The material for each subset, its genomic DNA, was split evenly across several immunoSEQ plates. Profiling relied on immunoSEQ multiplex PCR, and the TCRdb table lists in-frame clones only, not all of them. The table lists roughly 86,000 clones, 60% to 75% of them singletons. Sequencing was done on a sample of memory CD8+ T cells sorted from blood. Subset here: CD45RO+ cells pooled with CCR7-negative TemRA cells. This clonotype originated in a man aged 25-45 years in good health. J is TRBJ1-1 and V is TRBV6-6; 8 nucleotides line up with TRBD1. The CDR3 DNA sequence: TGTGCCAGCAGGCTCGGACAGGGCGCGAACACTGAAGCTTTCTTT. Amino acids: CASRLGQGANTEAFF.